This record concerns one T cell receptor (beta chain) sequence. Its antigen is unidentified. Culturing for roughly 10 days preceded CD4+ T cell isolation. Sometime from March through December 2020, the person acquired a SARS-CoV-2 infection that PCR confirmed. Of the BNT162b2 and mRNA-1273 vaccines, participants received two doses of one or the other. The V and J ends lost 1 base and 4 bases respectively, with 10 bases between them. Germline V gene data show CDR1 as GTSNPN and CDR2 as SVGIG (reference sequence). The CDR3 length is 13 residues. The sample is drawn from a study of vaccination effects on CD4 cells after COVID-19. Study summary: The median interval between the second dose and post-vaccine sampling was 72 days.

The table came from immunoSEQ multiplex PCR; TCRdb's copy has only in-frame clones and leaves some out. The repertoire has 35,000 to 45,000 clones, over 65% of them found once; the top ten carry approximately 3.8%. Study-wide results and caveats: Sampling in the study covered few convalescent patients and included no early post-infection timepoints. Among infection- and vaccine-induced clones, marked clonal contraction occurred late after vaccination.

The V call is TRBV30, the J call TRBJ1-2; D is undetermined. This TCR came from a human donor who had a prior SARS-CoV-2 infection. The material sequenced was CD4+ T cells from PBMCs cultured without peptide, taken after COVID-19 vaccination. The CDR3 sequence: CAWSGRNPYGYTF. In DNA form, the CDR3 reads TGTGCCTGGAGTGGGAGGAACCCCTATGGCTACACCTTC. The whole variable domain, filled in from reference TRBV30 and TRBJ1-2, reads SQTIHQWPATLVQPVGSPLSLECTVEGTSNPNLYWYRQAAGRGLQLLFYSVGIGQISSEVPQNLSASRPQDRQFILSSKKLLLSDSGFYLCAWSGRNPYGYTFGSGTRLTVV.